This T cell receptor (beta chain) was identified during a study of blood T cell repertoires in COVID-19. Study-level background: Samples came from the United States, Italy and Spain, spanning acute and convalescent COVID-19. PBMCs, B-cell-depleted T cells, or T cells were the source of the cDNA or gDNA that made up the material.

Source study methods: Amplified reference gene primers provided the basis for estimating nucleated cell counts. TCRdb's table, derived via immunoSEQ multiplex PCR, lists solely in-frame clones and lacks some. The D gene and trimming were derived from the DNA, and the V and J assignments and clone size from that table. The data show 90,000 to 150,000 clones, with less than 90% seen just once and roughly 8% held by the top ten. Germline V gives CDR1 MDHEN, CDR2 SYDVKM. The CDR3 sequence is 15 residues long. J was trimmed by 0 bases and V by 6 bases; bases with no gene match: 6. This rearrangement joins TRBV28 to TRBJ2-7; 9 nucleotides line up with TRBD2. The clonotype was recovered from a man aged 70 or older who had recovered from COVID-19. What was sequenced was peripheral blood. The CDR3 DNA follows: TGTGCCAGCAGCCCAGGACTAGCGCGCTCCTACGAGCAGTACTTC. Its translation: CASSPGLARSYEQYF.